Presented here are 8 T cell receptor beta chains from one specimen sequenced in a study of blood T cell repertoires in COVID-19. Sequencing was performed with immunoSEQ multiplex PCR; in TCRdb, only in-frame clones are kept and a portion is missing. Altogether 200,000 to 250,000 clones are present, less than 85% being singletons, with the ten largest covering 3.5% to 4%. Specimen: peripheral blood. The receptors come from a woman of 80 years or more with acute or convalescent COVID-19.

The chain carries TRBV28 and TRBJ1-5; D unresolved. Trimming took off 5 bases at V and 3 bases at J, with 14 bases between the two ends. The CDR3 is made up of 15 amino acids. Germline values: CDR1 MDHEN, CDR2 SYDVKM. CDR3 sequence reads: CASSRPSGDNQPQHF. DNA for the CDR3: TGTGCCAGCAGTCGCCCCAGTGGTGACAATCAGCCCCAGCATTTT. The full variable domain, in which reference TRBV28 and TRBJ1-5 provide the parts outside the CDR3, is DVKVTQSSRYLVKRTGEKVFLECVQDMDHENMFWYRQDPGLGLRLIYFSYDVKMKEKGDIPEGYSVSREKKERFSLILESASTNQTSMYLCASSRPSGDNQPQHFGDGTRLSIL.

The gene calls are TRBV5-1 and TRBJ1-2; 10 nucleotides align to TRBD1. Trimming took 3 bases from V and 4 from J; bases not matched to a gene: 12. CDR3 length: 17 residues. In germline, CDR1 is SGHRS, CDR2 YFSETQ. The CDR3 region is CASSSVPGQGSAYGYTF. CDR3 in DNA: TGCGCCAGCAGCTCAGTCCCGGGACAGGGGAGTGCCTATGGCTACACCTTC.

V gene TRBV5-1 combines with J gene TRBJ1-2; TRBD1 is a possible D gene (5 bases). The ends were cut back, 4 bases at V and 4 bases at J, with 20 bases in the middle. The CDR3 runs to 16 residues. CDR1 is SGHRS, CDR2 YFSETQ, per germline. DNA of the CDR3: TGCGCCAGCAGCCCGGAACCAGGGCGAAAGACCTATGGCTACACCTTC. Its protein product is CASSPEPGRKTYGYTF. Full variable domain (missing parts from reference TRBV5-1 and TRBJ1-2): KAGVTQTPRYLIKTRGQQVTLSCSPISGHRSVSWYQQTPGQGLQFLFEYFSETQRNKGNFPGRFSGRQFSNSRSEMNVSTLELGDSALYLCASSPEPGRKTYGYTFGSGTRLTVV.

The rearrangement joins TRBV3-1 (or the pseudogene TRBV3-2) to TRBJ2-7; possible D gene TRBD1, 5 bases. Trimming stripped 5 bases from V and 0 bases from J, with 8 bases between. CDR1 LGHDT and CDR2 YNNKEL come from the germline V gene (reference sequence). This CDR3 contains 13 residues. The CDR3: CASSETVSYEQYF. The CDR3 nucleotides are TGTGCCAGCAGCGAGACAGTCTCCTACGAGCAGTACTTC.

The V and J genes are TRBV19 and TRBJ1-5; 8 bases fit TRBD1. The CDR3 is made up of 15 amino acids. With 6 bases clipped from V and 4 bases from J, the junction kept 8 bases outside the gene matches. Germline assignment: CDR1 LNHDA and CDR2 SQIVND (reference sequence). DNA for the CDR3: TGTGCCAGTAGGGTATCGGGACAGGCTAATCAGCCCCAGCATTTT. Its translation: CASRVSGQANQPQHF.

Only a few counts were recorded for this clone. The chain joins TRBV28 to TRBJ1-4; D ambiguous. The CDR3 runs to 11 residues. Germline V gene sequence: CDR1 MDHEN, CDR2 SYDVKM. Trimming removed 9 bases from V and 6 bases from J, with 8 bases in between. The CDR3 loop is CASRRDEKLFF. In DNA, the CDR3 is TGTGCCAGTCGCCGGGATGAAAAACTGTTTTTT.

The chain uses TRBV21-1 and TRBJ2-5; the table's D call, TRBD2, has no DNA check behind it. TRBV21-1 is recorded as a pseudogene. CDR3 size: 12 residues. DNA of the CDR3: TGTGGGATCCCTAGGAGGGCCGAGACCCAGTACTTC. It codes for CGIPRRAETQYF.

This clone showed up just once. The chain combines TRBV6-6 with TRBJ2-6; no firm D call. CDR1 and CDR2 from the germline V gene are MNHNY and SVGAGI (reference sequence). V was cut by 7 bases and J by 2 bases, with 6 bases left in between. The CDR3 has 13 amino acids. The CDR3 bases are TGTGCCAGCATAGTCCCTGGGGCCAACGTCCTGACTTTC. It codes for CASIVPGANVLTF.